The table lists the clone carrying this TCR beta chain with a few counts. The V gene's germline CDR1 is WNHNN and CDR2 SYGVQD (reference sequence). V gave up 0 bases and J gave up 7 bases, with 7 bases separating them. The CDR3 runs 14 residues. Investigators prepared the TCR beta libraries by applying iRepertoire HTBI primers and Arm-PCR of CDR3 regions. TCRdb used MiXCR to reprocess the multiplex PCR reads, holding one entry per CDR3 protein. The table includes more than 350,000 distinct CDR3 sequences, just under 15% detected once. The entry originates in a study of regulatory T cells in long-lasting Graves disease. Time point described: newly diagnosed GD, antithyroid drugs for less than 3 months. PBMCs were the source of the RNA used for TCR sequencing. These data are also associated with another study on T cells in Graves' hyperthyroidism and ophthalmopathy.

The rearrangement uses TRBV10-1 and TRBJ1-6; D possibly corresponds to TRBD1 (5 bases). The sample consisted of peripheral blood mononuclear cells (PBMCs), taken at new diagnosis, from a patient treated with antithyroid drugs. This sequence was found in a woman aged 25-40 years with Graves disease. CDR3 residues: CASSESRGNSPLHF. In DNA, the CDR3 is TGCGCCAGCAGTGAGTCGCGGGGGAATTCACCCCTCCACTTT.